This is a list of T cell receptor beta chains from one sample in a study of blood T cells in healthy people across ages. TCRdb re-called the 5' RACE reads through MiXCR, storing one row per CDR3 protein. Here the sample spans roughly 800,000 distinct CDR3 sequences, approximately 35% being singletons. Sequenced: blood. The receptors were sampled from a man aged 18 to 30 in good health. The CDR3 runs from the conserved cysteine through the conserved F or W.

v_call cdr3_aa
TRBV28 CASSLYSSYNEQFF
TRBV19 CASSTGLAGGRLYNEQFF
TRBV18 CASSPRRNDGDTEAFF
TRBV25-1 CANSDAVSYTF
TRBV29-1 CSGAPSSYNEQFF
TRBV6-2/TRBV6-3 CASSYRGSYNEQYF
TRBV25-1 CASSEGQVSTGELFF
TRBV4-3 CASSQSPARGETQYF
TRBV28 CALAGQGSRYEQYF
TRBV6-5 CASSDRTGVTYEQYF
TRBV20-1 CSGGKDRAGDEQFF
TRBV5-1 CASSLGQGQYNEQYF
TRBV10-3 CAITDRVEGPQHF
TRBV4-2 CASSQARGQETQYF
TRBV10-3 CAISEKRGGRDTDTQYF
TRBV5-8 CASSSWDRGHVYGYTF
TRBV5-1 CASSVTGVNTGELFF
TRBV15 CATSRDFPDRGFTDTQYF
TRBV5-1 CASSLVWTGYNEQFF
TRBV4-1 CASSQPRDGIESTFF
TRBV6-2/TRBV6-3 CASSRPGSYGYTF
TRBV20-1 CSLPGNSYNEQFF
TRBV12-3/TRBV12-4 CASSLVAYNEQYF
TRBV2 CASSKKETQYF
TRBV13 CASSRSDQETQYF
TRBV4-1 CASSQDEADTQYF
TRBV7-6 CASSLVGGAYNEQYF
TRBV6-1 CASSARRPATNEKLFF
TRBV20-1 CSARLGGGTDTQYF
TRBV12-3/TRBV12-4 CASSRRIKSEKLFF
TRBV29-1 CSVWTGTYGYTF
TRBV20-1 CSARRRSRIYGYTF
TRBV20-1 CSASFGQPQHF
TRBV20-1 CSARTGPGGEKLFF